This TCR beta chain comes out of a study of shared clonotypes between healthy human individuals. Sequencing used immunoSEQ multiplex PCR; TCRdb keeps in-frame clones, though not all of them. The table lists millions of clones, 80% to 95% of them singletons. The CDR3 loop spans 19 amino acids. V trimming: 3 bases; J trimming: 9 bases; junction bases outside the gene matches: 21. CDR1 and CDR2 (germline): SGHAT, FQNNGV. Study-wide results and limits: Though the depth was large, rarefaction showed that sorted-subset sequencing was incomplete. Relative to memory subsets, naive subsets generally showed larger estimated richness.

With regard to this clone: Its antigen is unknown.

The receptor's source is a man aged 18 to 35 in good health. Some clones in this sample may be carry-over from other donors' samples. The sequencing input was naive CD4+ T cells from PBMCs. This sample's subset: CD45RA+ positively selected. This rearrangement joins TRBV11-2 to TRBJ1-5; 9 nucleotides align to TRBD1. CDR3 nucleotides: TGTGCCAGCAGCTTTCGAGCCGGGACAGGGATATCATGGCACCCGCCCCAGCATTTT. Its translation: CASSFRAGTGISWHPPQHF.